Here is one T cell receptor beta chain with its context. Its antigen is not known. This sample includes further DNA sequences coding for the same CDR3. The V and J ends lost 4 bases and 7 bases respectively, with 11 bases between them. Germline lookup yields CDR1 SGHTA and CDR2 FQGNSA. CDR3 length: 13 residues. The data are from a study of radiation and T cells in renal cell carcinoma. Findings and limits, study-wide: Pretreatment tumor biopsies were lacking, so baseline clonotypes are unknown. Top tumor clonotypes rose in blood 2 weeks post-radiation, then contracted.

Method: immunoSEQ multiplex PCR; TCRdb's copy keeps in-frame clones and lacks some. The sample holds about 26,000 clones; over 70% are singletons and the top ten take 31%. As to time point: blood 2 weeks post-SBRT. The treatment is: 15 Gy SBRT to primary tumor, nephrectomy 4 weeks later. Serial blood draws occurred at baseline and 2 and 4 weeks post-SBRT. The patient's renal cell carcinoma had clear cell pathology. This sequence was found in a man aged 55-75 years with renal cell carcinoma. The specimen comprised blood, sampled from a patient whose treatment included radiotherapy and nephrectomy. This chain links TRBV7-2 with TRBJ2-1; D not certain. CDR3: CASSYRSGNEQFF. CDR3 DNA: TGTGCCAGCAGCTATAGGTCGGGTAATGAGCAGTTCTTC.